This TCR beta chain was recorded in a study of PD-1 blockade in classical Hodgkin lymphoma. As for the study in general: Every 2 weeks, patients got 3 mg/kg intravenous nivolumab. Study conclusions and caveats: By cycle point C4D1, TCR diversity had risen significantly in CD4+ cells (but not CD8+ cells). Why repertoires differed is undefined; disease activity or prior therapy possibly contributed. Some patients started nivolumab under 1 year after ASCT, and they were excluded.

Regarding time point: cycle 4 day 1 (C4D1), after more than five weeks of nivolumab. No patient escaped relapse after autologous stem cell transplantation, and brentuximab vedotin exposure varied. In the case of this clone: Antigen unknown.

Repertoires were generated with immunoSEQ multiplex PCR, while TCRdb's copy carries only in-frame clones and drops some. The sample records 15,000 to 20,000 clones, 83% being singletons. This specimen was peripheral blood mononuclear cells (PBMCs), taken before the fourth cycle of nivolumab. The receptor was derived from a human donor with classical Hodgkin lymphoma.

CDR3 bases: TGTGCCAGCGCGCGGACAGGGGCCTACGAGCAGTACTTC. Translation gives CASARTGAYEQYF. The chain has TRBV6-6 and TRBJ2-7; 9 nucleotides align to TRBD1. There are 13 residues in the CDR3. V lost 8 bases and J lost 2; bases outside the gene matches: 4. In germline, CDR1 is MNHNY, CDR2 SVGAGI (reference sequence).